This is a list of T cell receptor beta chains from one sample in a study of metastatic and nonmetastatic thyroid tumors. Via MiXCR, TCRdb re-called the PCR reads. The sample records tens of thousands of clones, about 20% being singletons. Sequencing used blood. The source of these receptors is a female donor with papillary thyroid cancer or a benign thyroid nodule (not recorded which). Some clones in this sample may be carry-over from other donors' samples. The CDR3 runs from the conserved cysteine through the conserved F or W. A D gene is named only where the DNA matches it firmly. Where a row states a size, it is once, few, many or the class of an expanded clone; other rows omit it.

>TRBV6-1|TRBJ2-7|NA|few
CASSSVHLQGIAYEQYF
TGTGCCAGCAGTTCCGTTCACCTACAGGGTATTGCCTACGAGCAGTACTTC
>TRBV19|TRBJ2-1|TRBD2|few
CASSMGTSGSPFF
TGTGCCAGTAGTATGGGGACTAGCGGGAGCCCGTTCTTC
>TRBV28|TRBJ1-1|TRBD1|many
CASSFQGAITEAFF
TGTGCCAGCAGTTTCCAGGGGGCAATCACTGAAGCTTTCTTT
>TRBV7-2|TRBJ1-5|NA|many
CASSRVGANQPQHF
TGTGCCAGCAGCCGTGTTGGCGCCAATCAGCCCCAGCATTTT
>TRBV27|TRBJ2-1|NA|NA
CASSLGRMSSYNEQFF
TGTGCCAGCAGTTTGGGACGGATGAGCTCCTACAATGAGCAGTTCTTC
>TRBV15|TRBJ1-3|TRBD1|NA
CATSRAPGQGARAGNTIYF
TGTGCCACCAGCAGAGCTCCGGGACAGGGGGCTCGGGCTGGAAACACCATATATTTT
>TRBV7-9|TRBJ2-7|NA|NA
CASSPFTGSNEQYF
TGTGCCAGCAGCCCATTCACAGGGAGCAACGAGCAGTACTTC
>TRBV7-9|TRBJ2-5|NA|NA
CASSLTLMAGIQETQYF
TGTGCCAGCAGCTTAACGTTGATGGCGGGGATCCAAGAGACCCAGTACTTC
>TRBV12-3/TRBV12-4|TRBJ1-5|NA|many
CASKPGHNNQPQHF
TGTGCCAGCAAACCCGGACATAACAATCAGCCCCAGCATTTT
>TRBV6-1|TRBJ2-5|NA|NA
CASSERRGIAQYF
TGTGCCAGCAGTGAAAGGAGAGGGATCGCCCAGTACTTC
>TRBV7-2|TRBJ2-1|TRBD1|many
CASSHRTGPENNEQFF
TGTGCCAGCAGCCACCGGACAGGGCCAGAAAACAATGAGCAGTTCTTC
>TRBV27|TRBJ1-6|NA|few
CASSLISLSESPLHF
TGTGCCAGCAGTTTAATATCGCTCTCGGAATCACCCCTCCACTTT
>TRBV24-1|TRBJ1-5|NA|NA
CATAGGLNQPQHF
TGTGCCACGGCGGGGGGTTTAAATCAGCCCCAGCATTTT
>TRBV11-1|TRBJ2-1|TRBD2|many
CASSRTTSGESSYNEQFF
TGTGCCAGCAGCCGCACAACTAGCGGAGAGAGCTCCTACAATGAGCAGTTCTTC
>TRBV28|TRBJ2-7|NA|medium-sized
CASSLAGAESYEQYF
TGTGCCAGCAGCTTAGCAGGGGCAGAGTCCTACGAGCAGTACTTC